This TCR beta chain was recovered during a study of blood T cell repertoires in COVID-19. Study in general: The analysed material was cDNA or gDNA that came from T cells, B-cell-depleted T cells, or PBMCs.

CDR1 LNHDA and CDR2 SQIVND come from the germline V gene (reference sequence). V was pared by 3 bases and J by 6 bases, with 6 bases of the junction left unmatched. This CDR3 is 15 amino acids long. The participants were between roughly 18 and 90 years old and came from about two dozen US areas. Cohorts were assigned according to the clinical history that participants reported. Source study methods: Reference gene primer amplification gave estimated nucleated cell counts. Some clones are missing from TCRdb's copy, which holds only in-frame ones; the method was immunoSEQ multiplex PCR. Clone size and V and J calls were adopted from that table, with D and trimming inferred from the DNA. The table records about 270,000 clones, approximately 90% of them present only once.

The genes are TRBV19 and TRBJ2-1; 9 positions match TRBD2. The clonotype comes from a man in his forties who had been exposed to COVID-19. Sequences were obtained from PBMCs or T cells enriched from blood (not recorded which). The CDR3 sequence: CASSMLAGGSNEQFF. DNA for the CDR3: TGTGCCAGTAGTATGTTGGCGGGAGGGTCCAATGAGCAGTTCTTC.